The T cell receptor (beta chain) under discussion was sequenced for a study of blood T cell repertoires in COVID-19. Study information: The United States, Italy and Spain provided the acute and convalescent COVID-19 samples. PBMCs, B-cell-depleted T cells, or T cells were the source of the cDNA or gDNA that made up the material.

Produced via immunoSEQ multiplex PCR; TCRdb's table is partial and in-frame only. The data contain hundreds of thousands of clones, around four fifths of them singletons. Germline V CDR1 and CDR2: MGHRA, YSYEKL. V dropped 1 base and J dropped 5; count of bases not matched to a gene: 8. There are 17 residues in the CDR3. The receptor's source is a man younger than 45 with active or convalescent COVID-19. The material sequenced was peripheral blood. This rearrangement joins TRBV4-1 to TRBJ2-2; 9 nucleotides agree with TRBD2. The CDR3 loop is CASSQVPSGAGTGELFF. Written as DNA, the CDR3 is TGCGCCAGCAGCCAAGTCCCTAGCGGGGCTGGGACCGGGGAGCTGTTTTTT.